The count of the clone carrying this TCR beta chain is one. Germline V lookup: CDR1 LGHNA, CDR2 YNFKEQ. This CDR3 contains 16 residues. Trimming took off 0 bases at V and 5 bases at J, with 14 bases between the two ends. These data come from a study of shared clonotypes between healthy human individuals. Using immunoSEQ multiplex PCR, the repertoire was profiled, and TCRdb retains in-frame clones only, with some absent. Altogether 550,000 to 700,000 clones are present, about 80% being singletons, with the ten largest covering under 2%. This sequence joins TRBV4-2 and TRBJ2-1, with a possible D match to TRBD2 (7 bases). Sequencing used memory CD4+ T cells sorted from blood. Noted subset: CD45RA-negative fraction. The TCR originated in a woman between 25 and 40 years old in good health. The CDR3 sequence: CASSQEGASGNNEQFF. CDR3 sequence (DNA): TGTGCCAGCAGCCAAGAGGGGGCTAGCGGAAACAATGAGCAGTTCTTC.